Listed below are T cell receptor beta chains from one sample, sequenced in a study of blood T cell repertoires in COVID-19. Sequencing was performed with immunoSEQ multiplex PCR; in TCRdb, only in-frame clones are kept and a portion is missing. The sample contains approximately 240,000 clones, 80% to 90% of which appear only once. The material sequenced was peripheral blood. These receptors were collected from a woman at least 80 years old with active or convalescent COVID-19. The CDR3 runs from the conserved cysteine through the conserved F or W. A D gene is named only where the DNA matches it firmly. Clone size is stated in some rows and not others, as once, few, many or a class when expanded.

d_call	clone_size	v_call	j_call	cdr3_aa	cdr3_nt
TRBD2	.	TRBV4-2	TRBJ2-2	CASSQDRGRERGWGELFF	TGTGCCAGCAGCCAAGATCGTGGGCGGGAGAGGGGCTGGGGGGAGCTGTTTTTT
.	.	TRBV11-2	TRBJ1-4	CASSPLRYEKLFF	TGTGCCAGCAGCCCCCTGCGGTATGAAAAACTGTTTTTT
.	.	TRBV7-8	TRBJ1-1	CASSLGPGRGKEAFF	TGTGCCAGCAGCTTAGGGCCTGGCAGGGGAAAAGAAGCTTTCTTT
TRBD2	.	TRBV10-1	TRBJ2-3	CASSDGDGRADTDTQYF	TGCGCCAGCAGTGACGGTGACGGGAGGGCCGATACAGATACGCAGTATTTT
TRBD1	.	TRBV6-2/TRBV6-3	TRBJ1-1	CASSVPGQGNTEAFF	TGTGCCAGCAGCGTCCCGGGACAGGGGAACACTGAAGCTTTCTTT
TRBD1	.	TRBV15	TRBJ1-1	CATSMVPGQGFRGSGTEAFF	TGTGCCACCAGCATGGTACCGGGACAGGGTTTCCGCGGATCTGGGACTGAAGCTTTCTTT
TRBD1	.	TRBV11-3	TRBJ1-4	CASSLSYRGPGEKLFF	TGTGCCAGCAGCTTAAGTTACAGGGGGCCTGGGGAAAAACTGTTTTTT
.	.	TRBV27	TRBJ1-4	CASSSTPGFQNEKLFF	TGTGCCAGCAGTTCAACCCCCGGGTTTCAAAATGAAAAACTGTTTTTT
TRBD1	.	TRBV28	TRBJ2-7	CASRDRDRAHEQYF	TGTGCCAGCAGGGACCGGGACAGGGCCCACGAGCAGTACTTC
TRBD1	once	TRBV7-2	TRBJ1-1	CASSFGDRGLNTEAFF	TGTGCCAGCAGCTTCGGGGACAGGGGGCTGAACACTGAAGCTTTCTTT
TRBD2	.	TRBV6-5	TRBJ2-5	CASSYSWRGYQETQYF	TGTGCCAGCAGTTACTCTTGGCGGGGGTACCAAGAGACCCAGTACTTC
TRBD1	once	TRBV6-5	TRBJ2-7	CATSRARQGGSEQYF	TGTGCCACCTCTAGGGCCAGACAGGGGGGTAGCGAGCAGTACTTC
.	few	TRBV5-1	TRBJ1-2	CASSSGTASLNGYTF	TGCGCCAGCAGCAGCGGGACGGCGAGCCTCAACGGCTACACCTTC
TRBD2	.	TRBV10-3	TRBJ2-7	CAISAPGLAGDSYEQYF	TGTGCCATCAGTGCCCCGGGACTAGCGGGGGATTCCTACGAGCAGTACTTC
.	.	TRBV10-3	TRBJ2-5	CAILQALGETQYF	TGTGCCATACTACAGGCCCTCGGAGAGACCCAGTACTTC
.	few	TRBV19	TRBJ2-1	CASSIAREGTTFF	TGTGCCAGTAGTATAGCGAGGGAGGGGACAACCTTCTTC
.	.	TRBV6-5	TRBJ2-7	CASSYSTANSYEQYF	TGTGCCAGCAGTTACTCGACAGCTAACTCCTACGAGCAGTACTTC
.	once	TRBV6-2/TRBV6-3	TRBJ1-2	CASSYDDTGYGYTF	TGTGCCAGCAGTTACGATGACACAGGTTATGGCTACACCTTC
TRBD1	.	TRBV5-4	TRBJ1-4	CASSFGQGGEKLFF	TGTGCCAGCAGCTTCGGGCAGGGGGGTGAAAAACTGTTTTTT
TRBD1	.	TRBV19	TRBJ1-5	CASRRDRGTDQPQHF	TGTGCCAGTAGGAGGGACAGAGGAACGGATCAGCCCCAGCATTTT
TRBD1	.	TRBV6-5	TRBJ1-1	CATLGTGETEAFF	TGTGCCACCTTAGGGACAGGCGAGACTGAAGCTTTCTTT
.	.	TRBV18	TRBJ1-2	CASSPTVNYGYTF	TGTGCCAGCTCACCCACAGTAAACTATGGCTACACCTTC